This record looks at one T cell receptor (beta chain) sequence and its context. Its specificity is not known. The CDR3 extends over 16 amino acids. V was clipped by 5 bases and J by 3 bases, with 16 bases between them. Per germline, CDR1 SGHAT and CDR2 FQNNGV. This specimen comes from a study of OX40 agonist ivuxolimab in advanced cancers. Study outcomes and limitations: In a subset of nonresponders, normalized T-cell clonal expansion was also low.

Only in-frame clones appear in the TCRdb table, and some are missing; sequencing was by immunoSEQ multiplex PCR. Found here are tens of thousands of clones, 65% to 90% of them singletons; the top ten hold roughly 2.1%. This TCR came from an adult with an advanced solid tumor such as melanoma, head and neck, liver or kidney cancer. The chain joins TRBV11-2 to TRBJ1-4; TRBD1 might be the D (6 bases). The sample was CD4+ or CD8+ T cells sorted from blood, taken in a trial of the OX40 agonist ivuxolimab. The CDR3 DNA reads as TGTGCCAGCAGCGGGGGGTACAGGGCCTCTAATGAAAAACTGTTTTTT. Amino acids: CASSGGYRASNEKLFF.